The rows below give T cell receptor beta chains drawn from one sample of a study of blood T cells in healthy people across ages. TCRdb re-called the 5' RACE reads with MiXCR, one entry per CDR3 protein. The table records 600,000 to 1,000,000 distinct CDR3 sequences, 20% to 30% of them present only once. A further study also used this sample, focusing on T cells of mothers and their children.

Specimen: blood. The receptors here all came from a boy aged 5-17 years in good health. CDR3s include the opening cysteine and the closing phenylalanine or tryptophan. A D gene is named only where the DNA matches it firmly. Rows may omit the clone size; those that give it use once, few, many or a size class.

abundance: .
v_gene: TRBV27
j_gene: TRBJ1-1
d_gene: .
CDR3nt: TGTGCCAGCAGTTTATTGGGCAGCCTCATGAACACTGAAGCTTTCTTT
CDR3aa: CASSLLGSLMNTEAFF

abundance: .
v_gene: TRBV4-1
j_gene: TRBJ1-1
d_gene: TRBD1
CDR3nt: TGCGCCAGCAGCCCCCCGACAGGGAGTGAGGGCACTGAAGCTTTCTTT
CDR3aa: CASSPPTGSEGTEAFF

abundance: .
v_gene: TRBV20-1
j_gene: TRBJ1-1
d_gene: .
CDR3nt: TGCAGTGCTATCGCTGGAGTGAACACTGAAGCTTTCTTT
CDR3aa: CSAIAGVNTEAFF

abundance: .
v_gene: TRBV6-1
j_gene: TRBJ1-5
d_gene: TRBD1
CDR3nt: TGTGCCAGCAGTGACCCTGACAGGGGGCAGCAGCCCCAGCATTTT
CDR3aa: CASSDPDRGQQPQHF

abundance: .
v_gene: TRBV29-1
j_gene: TRBJ1-1
d_gene: .
CDR3nt: TGCAGCGTTGCAGACCAGGGTGAAGCTTTCTTT
CDR3aa: CSVADQGEAFF

abundance: .
v_gene: TRBV7-6
j_gene: TRBJ1-2
d_gene: .
CDR3nt: TGTGCCAGCAGCTTACAGCCCAACTATGGCTACACCTTC
CDR3aa: CASSLQPNYGYTF

abundance: few
v_gene: TRBV12-3/TRBV12-4
j_gene: TRBJ1-2
d_gene: .
CDR3nt: TGTGCCAGCAGTTTTGGGGACGGAGCTAACTATGGCTACACCTTC
CDR3aa: CASSFGDGANYGYTF

abundance: few
v_gene: TRBV20-1
j_gene: TRBJ2-7
d_gene: .
CDR3nt: TGCAGTGCAAACCTCAGGGCCCCCTCGTACGAGCAGTACTTC
CDR3aa: CSANLRAPSYEQYF

abundance: few
v_gene: TRBV10-3
j_gene: TRBJ2-1
d_gene: .
CDR3nt: TGTGCCATCAGTGAGTCATGGCAGTACAATGAGCAGTTCTTC
CDR3aa: CAISESWQYNEQFF

abundance: few
v_gene: TRBV27
j_gene: TRBJ1-6
d_gene: TRBD1
CDR3nt: TGTGCCAGCAGTTTACAGGGGGCATCGGATTCACCCCTCCACTTT
CDR3aa: CASSLQGASDSPLHF

abundance: once
v_gene: TRBV5-6
j_gene: TRBJ2-5
d_gene: .
CDR3nt: TGTGCCAGCAGCTTGATGAACGGGGAGACCCAGTACTTC
CDR3aa: CASSLMNGETQYF

abundance: few
v_gene: TRBV29-1
j_gene: TRBJ2-7
d_gene: TRBD2
CDR3nt: TGCAGCGTTGAAGTCGGGCTAGCGGGAGTGGCGTACGAGCAGTACTTC
CDR3aa: CSVEVGLAGVAYEQYF

abundance: .
v_gene: TRBV12-3/TRBV12-4
j_gene: TRBJ2-5
d_gene: TRBD2
CDR3nt: TGTGCCAGCAGTTTAGGACTAGCGGGTAACGCGTTCTTC
CDR3aa: CASSLGLAGNAFF

abundance: .
v_gene: TRBV29-1
j_gene: TRBJ1-1
d_gene: TRBD1
CDR3nt: TGCAGCGTTGAGGATACAGGGGGGAACACTGAAGCTTTCTTT
CDR3aa: CSVEDTGGNTEAFF